This TCR beta chain emerged from a study of T cells in narcolepsy. On the study more broadly: Donors had narcolepsy type 1 or type 2, or were healthy controls.

To note about this clone: Antigen unknown.

This CDR3 is 20 amino acids long. Germline V gene lookup returns CDR1 SGHNT and CDR2 YENEEA. V was cut by 4 bases and J by 2 bases, with 27 bases left in between. Whole-study results and caveats: Autoreactive clonotypes reportedly recurred in blood of same and different patients, not controls. Comparing one patient's CSF and blood CD4+ clonotypes highlighted HCRT- and TRIB2-specific autoreactive clonotypes. In some patient and control memory CD4+ samples, autoreactive clones were absent.

Using immunoSEQ multiplex PCR, the repertoire was profiled, and TCRdb retains in-frame clones only, with some absent. The table records about 33,000 clones, about 84% of them present only once. The TCR was taken from a human donor with narcolepsy. J is TRBJ1-3 and V is TRBV11-3, with D possibly TRBD1 on 6 matching bases. Sequenced sample: CD45RA- memory CD4+ T cells from PBMCs. In DNA, the CDR3 is TGTGCCAGCAGCTCTGACCAGGCGGGGGCCCCCCCCGGGCCTGGAAACACCATATATTTT. Amino acids: CASSSDQAGAPPGPGNTIYF.